The rows below give T cell receptor beta chains drawn from one sample of a study of blood T cells in healthy people across ages. TCRdb fed the 5' RACE reads into MiXCR, producing one record per CDR3 protein. The table lists about 640,000 distinct CDR3 sequences, 58% of them singletons. The sequenced sample was blood. The receptors were sampled from a man between 60 and 75 years old in good health. The CDR3 runs from the conserved cysteine through the conserved F or W. The D gene is left open where the match is weak. The size of a clone is reported for some rows only, either as once, few or many, or as a class for expanded clones.

CSADRETYEQYF,TGCAGTGCTGACAGGGAGACCTACGAGCAGTACTTC,TRBV20-1,-,TRBD1,12,TRBJ2-7
CASSEFGPRAQYF,TGTGCCAGCAGTGAGTTTGGCCCCAGGGCCCAGTACTTC,TRBV6-1,-,-,13,TRBJ2-5
CASSPSSGGVNYEQFF,TGCGCCAGCAGCCCCTCTAGCGGGGGGGTTAACTATGAGCAGTTCTTC,TRBV5-1,few,TRBD2,16,TRBJ2-1
CASSYRRSSGQFF,TGTGCCAGCAGTTACCGGCGTTCTTCGGGGCAGTTCTTC,TRBV6-5,few,-,13,TRBJ2-1
CASSTQGRGSPLHF,TGTGCCAGCAGCACTCAGGGTCGAGGGTCACCCCTCCACTTT,TRBV12-3/TRBV12-4,many,-,14,TRBJ1-6
CASSEDRTSGETQYF,TGTGCCAGCAGTGAAGACCGGACTAGTGGGGAGACCCAGTACTTC,TRBV6-1,few,TRBD2,15,TRBJ2-5
CASSPRSRELQETQYF,TGTGCCAGCAGCCCTCGTTCGCGGGAATTGCAAGAGACCCAGTACTTC,TRBV7-9,-,-,16,TRBJ2-5
CASRRGFDTGELFF,TGTGCCAGCAGACGCGGTTTTGATACCGGGGAGCTGTTTTTT,TRBV6-5,few,-,14,TRBJ2-2
CASSPWHRSNQPQHF,TGTGCCAGCAGCCCCTGGCACAGATCCAATCAGCCCCAGCATTTT,TRBV5-5,-,-,15,TRBJ1-5
CASSTRTGGYQETQYF,TGTGCCAGCAGCACTCGGACAGGGGGATATCAAGAGACCCAGTACTTC,TRBV3-1,-,TRBD1,16,TRBJ2-5
CASSLLVGRTDTQYF,TGTGCCAGCAGCCTGCTAGTGGGCCGTACAGATACGCAGTATTTT,TRBV7-6,once,-,15,TRBJ2-3
CASSPQGQGADEQYF,TGTGCCAGCAGCCCGCAAGGACAGGGGGCGGACGAGCAGTACTTC,TRBV7-9,-,TRBD1,15,TRBJ2-7
CASSPWPDEKLFF,TGTGCCAGCAGTCCATGGCCAGATGAAAAACTGTTTTTT,TRBV27,-,-,13,TRBJ1-4
CASSVWDRGLSYEQYF,TGTGCCAGCAGTGTGTGGGACAGGGGCCTCTCCTACGAGCAGTACTTC,TRBV6-1,few,TRBD1,16,TRBJ2-7
CSANRRDRGYGEKLFF,TGCAGTGCTAACCGCAGAGACAGGGGCTATGGTGAAAAACTGTTTTTT,TRBV20-1,few,TRBD1,16,TRBJ1-4
CASRRVGTGAYEQYF,TGTGCCAGCAGGAGGGTGGGGACAGGAGCCTACGAGCAGTACTTC,TRBV2,-,TRBD1,15,TRBJ2-7
CASSSTGTGKYEQYF,TGTGCCAGCAGTTCTACCGGGACAGGGAAGTACGAGCAGTACTTC,TRBV12-3/TRBV12-4,-,TRBD1,15,TRBJ2-7
CASSLAAHSGANVLTF,TGTGCCAGCAGTTTAGCTGCCCACTCTGGGGCCAACGTCCTGACTTTC,TRBV12-3/TRBV12-4,few,-,16,TRBJ2-6
CASGGGGSTDTQYF,TGTGCCTCCGGAGGGGGGGGGAGCACAGATACGCAGTATTTT,TRBV19,few,-,14,TRBJ2-3
CAISGSQGNSYNEQFF,TGTGCCATCAGTGGTTCCCAGGGAAACTCCTACAATGAGCAGTTCTTC,TRBV10-3,-,-,16,TRBJ2-1
CASRASGESDTQYF,TGTGCCAGCAGGGCTAGCGGGGAATCAGATACGCAGTATTTT,TRBV3-1,few,TRBD2,14,TRBJ2-3
CASSPGQGAINEQFF,TGTGCCAGCTCACCAGGGCAGGGGGCTATCAATGAGCAGTTCTTC,TRBV18,-,TRBD1,15,TRBJ2-1
CSARVGGRSYGHTF,TGCAGTGCTAGAGTCGGGGGGCGTAGCTATGGCCACACCTTC,TRBV20-1,once,-,14,TRBJ1-2
CASSSQAFTDTQYF,TGCGCCAGCAGCTCCCAGGCCTTCACAGATACGCAGTATTTT,TRBV5-1,-,-,14,TRBJ2-3
CASRATGGDSPLHF,TGTGCCAGCAGGGCCACCGGGGGGGATTCACCCCTCCACTTT,TRBV6-2/TRBV6-3,-,-,14,TRBJ1-6
CASSPDISHQNEKLFF,TGTGCCAGCAGCCCTGACATATCCCACCAGAATGAAAAACTGTTTTTT,TRBV4-2,-,-,16,TRBJ1-4
CASSPLQGGRYNEQFF,TGTGCCAGCAGCCCCTTACAGGGGGGCCGATACAATGAGCAGTTCTTC,TRBV11-2,-,TRBD1,16,TRBJ2-1
CSVEGAWRGLQGTQYF,TGCAGCGTTGAAGGGGCATGGAGGGGACTCCAAGGGACCCAGTACTTC,TRBV29-1,-,-,16,TRBJ2-5
CASSLEYQPQHF,TGTGCCAGCAGCTTAGAGTATCAGCCCCAGCATTTT,TRBV7-9,-,-,12,TRBJ1-5
CASSHNKQGEQFF,TGTGCCAGCAGCCATAATAAACAGGGAGAGCAGTTCTTC,TRBV3-1,-,-,13,TRBJ2-1
CASSEALRAETQYF,TGTGCCAGCAGTGAAGCTTTGAGGGCAGAGACCCAGTACTTC,TRBV2,few,-,14,TRBJ2-5